These 18 T cell receptor beta chains were all obtained from the same sample, sequenced in a study of T cells after yellow fever vaccination (dated by TCRdb to the late 2010s). Interpreted using the paper, the treatment or condition label stands for: live attenuated yellow fever vaccine strain. Libraries were made using 5' RACE. The listed sequencing device is Illumina HiSeq 2500. TCRdb cleaned the public reads at Q25 with fastp, built clones with MiXCR and kept in-frame beta chains. Each CDR3 protein appears once, grouped with its most common genes and DNA. This sample has some 600,000 distinct CDR3 sequences in its table, and 17% of those were observed once. The top ten hold approximately 15% of the sample. The input for sequencing was PBMCs, taken 5 days after the first yellow fever vaccination. These receptors were taken from a man between 18 and 29 years old who received the YFV17D yellow fever vaccine.

This clonotype has a count of ten or more. The chain combines TRBV27 with TRBJ1-1, with 7 bases aligning to TRBD1. V shed 6 bases, J shed 4 bases, and the junction held 2 bases outside the gene matches. The length of the CDR3 is 12 residues. Germline V gene data show CDR1 as MNHEY and CDR2 as SMNVEV (reference sequence). Here the CDR3 DNA reads TGTGCCAGCAGCTCAGGGGGCACTGAAGCTTTCTTT. Translating gives CASSSGGTEAFF.

The chain employs TRBV7-2 and TRBJ2-2; D is possibly TRBD1 (6 bases). CDR3 size: 12 residues. Germline CDR1 SGHTA, CDR2 FQGNSA. V was trimmed by 2 bases and J by 9 bases, leaving 7 bases between them. CDR3: CASSLQGWELFF. The CDR3, as DNA: TGTGCCAGCAGCTTACAGGGGTGGGAGCTGTTTTTT.

This chain joins TRBV9 and TRBJ2-3; unclear D gene. Between the trimmed V and J ends, which lost 2 bases and 8 bases, there was a span of 15 bases. Per germline, CDR1 SGDLS and CDR2 YYNGEE. The CDR3 has 14 residues. The CDR3 DNA reads as TGTGCCAGCAGCGTCCGTCCGGACCCGGTTACGCAGTATTTT. Translation gives CASSVRPDPVTQYF.

V usage is TRBV4-1 and J usage is TRBJ2-5; tentative D call: TRBD2 (5 bases). The CDR3 consists of 18 residues. Germline CDR1 reads MGHRA; CDR2 reads YSYEKL. The germline V and J ends were trimmed by 4 bases and 0 bases, with 21 bases remaining between them. DNA for the CDR3: TGCGCCAGCAGCCTACGGCGGGCGTCTGACTTGTACCAAGAGACCCAGTACTTC. Translated, it gives CASSLRRASDLYQETQYF.

The chain recombines TRBV28 with TRBJ1-6; no firm D call. This CDR3 is built from 12 residues. The germline CDR1 and CDR2 sequences are MDHEN and SYDVKM. Deletions cut 3 bases from V and 10 bases from J, with 7 bases between. The CDR3, as DNA: TGTGCCAGCAGTTTCCTCCCCTCACCCCTCCACTTT. Protein: CASSFLPSPLHF.

The chain recombines TRBV5-1 with TRBJ2-1, with 8 bases that match TRBD1. V shed 3 bases and J 7 bases; nucleotides not matched to a gene: 6. CDR3 length equals 14 residues. Germline CDR1 is SGHRS and CDR2 is YFSETQ. CDR3 nucleotide sequence: TGCGCCAGCAGCTCTGGACAGGGCTTAAATGAGCAGTTCTTC. It codes for CASSSGQGLNEQFF. Looking up the rest from reference TRBV5-1 and TRBJ2-1 gives the full variable domain: KAGVTQTPRYLIKTRGQQVTLSCSPISGHRSVSWYQQTPGQGLQFLFEYFSETQRNKGNFPGRFSGRQFSNSRSEMNVSTLELGDSALYLCASSSGQGLNEQFFGPGTRLTVL.

This sequence joins TRBV9 and TRBJ2-2; either TRBD1 or TRBD2 may supply D (6 bases each). Trimming pared 4 bases from V and 5 bases from J, leaving 15 bases between. Germline assignment: CDR1 SGDLS and CDR2 YYNGEE. The CDR3 is 15 residues long. Here the CDR3 reads CASSRGTHVTGELFF. CDR3 nucleotide sequence: TGTGCCAGCAGCCGCGGGACACACGTTACCGGGGAGCTGTTTTTT.

This clonotype was observed a handful of times. The V and J genes are TRBV9 and TRBJ2-1; the match to TRBD2 covers 8 bases. J lost 3 bases, V lost 5 bases, and 1 base had no gene match. Germline V gene lookup returns CDR1 SGDLS and CDR2 YYNGEE. The CDR3 totals 13 residues. The DNA of the CDR3 is TGTGCCAGCAGTACTAGCGGCTACAATGAGCAGTTCTTC. Translated: CASSTSGYNEQFF.

This clonotype was detected a few times. J is TRBJ1-2 and V is TRBV4-3, with 8 bases fitting TRBD1. This CDR3 has 16 amino acids. V gave up 3 bases and J gave up 3 bases; unmatched junction bases: 9. CDR1 and CDR2 from the germline V gene are LGHNA and YSLEER. The CDR3 is CASSHVMDREDYGYTF. CDR3 in DNA: TGCGCCAGCAGCCACGTTATGGACAGGGAGGACTATGGCTACACCTTC.

This clonotype came up a few times. This chain links TRBV6-1 with TRBJ2-2; 10 bases are a match to TRBD1. Germline lookup yields CDR1 MNHNS and CDR2 SASEGT. The CDR3 loop spans 16 amino acids. V lost 6 bases and J lost 5; bases outside the gene matches: 9. As DNA, the CDR3 is TGTGCCAGCAGCGATATGGACAGGGGGTCTACCGGGGAGCTGTTTTTT. As protein: CASSDMDRGSTGELFF.

V usage is TRBV4-1 and J usage is TRBJ2-1, with D possibly being TRBD1 (6 bases). The CDR3 sequence is 13 residues long. Per the germline V gene, CDR1 is MGHRA and CDR2 is YSYEKL. V lost 4 bases, J lost 6 bases, and 10 bases lay in between. The CDR3, as DNA: TGCGCCAGCAGCCCTCTGGGGGCCAATGAGCAGTTCTTC. Its translation is CASSPLGANEQFF.

In its sample, this clonotype was seen a few times. V and J are TRBV4-1 and TRBJ2-3; 9 positions agree with TRBD1. The CDR3 extends over 13 amino acids. CDR1 and CDR2 from the germline V gene are MGHRA and YSYEKL. Trimming removed 1 base from V and 9 bases from J; junction bases left unmatched: 2. As DNA, the CDR3 is TGCGCCAGCAGCCAAGGGACAGGGGACACGCAGTATTTT. Its translation is CASSQGTGDTQYF.

The chain couples TRBV6-5 to TRBJ1-1; TRBD1 is a possible D gene (6 bases). Between the trimmed V and J ends, which lost 9 bases and 11 bases, there was a span of 19 bases. The V gene's germline CDR1 is MNHEY and CDR2 SVGAGI. The CDR3 consists of 12 residues. CDR3 DNA sequence: TGTGCCAGTAGGACAGCCGCCGACAGGGCTTTCTTT. This encodes CASRTAADRAFF.

In this sample, this clonotype turned up once. The chain uses TRBV25-1 and TRBJ2-3, with D perhaps assigned TRBD1 or TRBD2 (6 bases each). Trimming shortened V by 6 bases and J by 5 bases, and 18 bases separated the two germline ends. This CDR3 contains 15 residues. Per germline, CDR1 MGHDK and CDR2 SYGVNS. The CDR3 nucleotides read TGTGCCAGCAGGGGTTTAGCGGTAGGGGGAGATACGCAGTATTTT. It yields the protein CASRGLAVGGDTQYF.

Ten or more counts support this clonotype. The chain links TRBV6-1 to TRBJ2-7; D is ambiguous. Trimming stripped 5 bases from V and 1 base from J, with 15 bases between. The CDR3 length is 15 residues. Germline V gene lookup returns CDR1 MNHNS and CDR2 SASEGT. CDR3 residues: CASSLGPMGSYEQYF. CDR3 bases: TGTGCCAGCAGTCTCGGGCCGATGGGGTCCTACGAGCAGTACTTC.

This clonotype was observed a handful of times. The genes are TRBV27 and TRBJ2-1; 16 nucleotides agree with TRBD2. Germline V gene data show CDR1 as MNHEY and CDR2 as SMNVEV (reference sequence). J gave up 0 bases and V 6 bases, and 11 bases lay outside the gene matches. There are 20 residues in the CDR3. CDR3 nucleotide sequence: TGTGCCAGCAGCCCCCTGGGACTAGCGGGGGGGATTGGCTCCTACAATGAGCAGTTCTTC. Its protein is CASSPLGLAGGIGSYNEQFF.

This clonotype was picked up a small number of times. The rearrangement joins TRBV10-2 to TRBJ1-5; 7 positions match TRBD1. CDR1 and CDR2 (germline): WSHSY, SAAADI. The junction had 6 bases not matched to a gene; V was cut back by 8 bases and J by 2 bases. The length of the CDR3 is 14 residues. CDR3 loop: CASGRGHGNQPQHF. The CDR3 DNA follows: TGCGCCAGCGGAAGGGGGCACGGCAATCAGCCCCAGCATTTT.

This clonotype was seen more than once but under ten times. This sequence joins TRBV11-1 and TRBJ2-1; 7 bases fit TRBD1. The CDR3 length is 18 residues. Germline CDR1 reads SGHAT; CDR2 reads FQDESV (reference sequence). J lost 0 bases, V lost 2 bases, and 10 bases had no gene match. DNA of the CDR3: TGTGCCAGCAGCTTAAGGGGGCCAGGCAGGGACTCCTACAATGAGCAGTTCTTC. Translating it yields CASSLRGPGRDSYNEQFF.